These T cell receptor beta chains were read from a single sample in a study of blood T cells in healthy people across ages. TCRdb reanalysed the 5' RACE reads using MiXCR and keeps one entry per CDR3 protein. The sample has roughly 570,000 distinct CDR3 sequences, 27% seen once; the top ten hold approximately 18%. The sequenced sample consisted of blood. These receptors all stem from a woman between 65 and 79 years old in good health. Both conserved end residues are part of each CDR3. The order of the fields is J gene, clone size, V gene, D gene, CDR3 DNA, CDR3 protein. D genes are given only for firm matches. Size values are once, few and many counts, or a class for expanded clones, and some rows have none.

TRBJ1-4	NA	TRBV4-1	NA	TGCGCCAGCAGCCTCCAGGCCGGAATCCAGGGATTTTATGAAAAACTGTTTTTT	CASSLQAGIQGFYEKLFF
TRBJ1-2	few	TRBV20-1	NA	TGCAGTGCGCAGGGGAGGGGTAACTATGGCTACACCTTC	CSAQGRGNYGYTF
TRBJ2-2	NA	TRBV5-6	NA	TGTGCCAGCAGCTTGGGAATAATCACCGGGGAGCTGTTTTTT	CASSLGIITGELFF
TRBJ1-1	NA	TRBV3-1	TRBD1	TGTGCCAGCAGCCAAGCAATTACAGGGGGAACTGAAGCTTTCTTT	CASSQAITGGTEAFF
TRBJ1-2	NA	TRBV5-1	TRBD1	TGCGCCACTCAAGGGGGACAGCCGACTAACTATGGCTACACCTTC	CATQGGQPTNYGYTF
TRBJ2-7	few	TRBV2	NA	TGTGCCAGCACACTAGGGGGGGACAACTACGAGCAGTACTTC	CASTLGGDNYEQYF
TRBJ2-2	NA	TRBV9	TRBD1	TGTGCCAGCAGCGCCCAGGACAGGGGGACCGGGGAGCTGTTTTTT	CASSAQDRGTGELFF
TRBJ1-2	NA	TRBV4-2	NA	TGTGCCAACAGCCAAGCTTCGGCGGTTAACTATGGCTACACCTTC	CANSQASAVNYGYTF
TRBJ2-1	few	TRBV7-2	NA	TGTGCCAGCACCCCCGGGGTTTGGGGGGGCCACAATGAGCAGTTCTTC	CASTPGVWGGHNEQFF
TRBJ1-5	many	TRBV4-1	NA	TGCGCCAGCAGCCAAGACCATGTCCGGGGGGTGGGCAATCAGCCCCAGCATTTT	CASSQDHVRGVGNQPQHF
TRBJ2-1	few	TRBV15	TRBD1	TGTGCCACCATCCAAGGACAGGGTTCCTACAATGAGCAGTTCTTC	CATIQGQGSYNEQFF
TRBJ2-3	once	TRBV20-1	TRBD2	TGCAGTGCTACGCGACGCGGGGGGTCTAGCACAGATACGCAGTATTTT	CSATRRGGSSTDTQYF
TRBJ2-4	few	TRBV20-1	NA	TGCAGTGCTAGAGAGCTGACTAGTTCCAAAAACATTCAGTACTTC	CSARELTSSKNIQYF
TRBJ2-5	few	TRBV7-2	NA	TGTGCCAGCAGCCCCGGAGTGGGCCGGGCCCAGTACTTC	CASSPGVGRAQYF
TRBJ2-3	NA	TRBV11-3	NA	TGTGCCAGCAGCTTACGATTGGCAGATACGCAGTATTTT	CASSLRLADTQYF
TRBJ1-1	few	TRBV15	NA	TGTGCCACCAGCAGAGATTTAGGGGGATCGACTGAAGCTTTCTTT	CATSRDLGGSTEAFF
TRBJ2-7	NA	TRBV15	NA	TGTGCCACCAGCAGAGATCTTGGGGACATCTCCTACGAGCAGTACTTC	CATSRDLGDISYEQYF
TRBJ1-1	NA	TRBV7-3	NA	TGTGCCAGCAGCCCCCAGGGAGGGTACACTGAAGCTTTCTTT	CASSPQGGYTEAFF
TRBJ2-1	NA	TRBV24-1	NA	TGTGCCACCAGTGCCAGGGACGGCAGCTCCTACAATGAGCAGTTCTTC	CATSARDGSSYNEQFF
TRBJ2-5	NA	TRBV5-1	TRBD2	TGCGCCAGCAGCTTGGTTAGCGGGGGGGCTGAGACCCAGTACTTC	CASSLVSGGAETQYF
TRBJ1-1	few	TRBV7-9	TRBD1	TGTGCCAGCGATAGGCGGACAGGGGGCACTGAAGCTTTCTTT	CASDRRTGGTEAFF
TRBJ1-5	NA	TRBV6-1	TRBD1	TGTGCCAGCAGTGGACAGGGGGCGGCCAATCAGCCCCAGCATTTT	CASSGQGAANQPQHF
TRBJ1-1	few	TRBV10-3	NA	TGTGCCATCAGCCGGACTACTGCTGAAGCTTTCTTT	CAISRTTAEAFF
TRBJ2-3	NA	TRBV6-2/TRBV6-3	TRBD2	TGTGCCAGCAGTTCGACTAGCGGGGGGGCCGGTAAAGATACGCAGTATTTT	CASSSTSGGAGKDTQYF
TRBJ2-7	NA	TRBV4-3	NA	TGCGCCAGCAGCCCCGGTCGGGGGTCCTACGAGCAGTACTTC	CASSPGRGSYEQYF
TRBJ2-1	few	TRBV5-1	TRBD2	TGCGCCAGCAGCATGGGGGCTAGCGGGCGGAACAATGAGCAGTTCTTC	CASSMGASGRNNEQFF
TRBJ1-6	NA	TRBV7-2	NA	TGCGCCAGCAGTCCCAACAGGGTGCGTTCACCCCTCCACTTT	CASSPNRVRSPLHF
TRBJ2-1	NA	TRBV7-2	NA	TGTGCCAGCAGCTTAGTAGCGGTCTCCTACAATGAGCAGTTCTTC	CASSLVAVSYNEQFF
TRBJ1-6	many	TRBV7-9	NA	TGTGCCAGCAGCTTTAAACGGGAACTCTTTGATTCACCCCTCCACTTT	CASSFKRELFDSPLHF
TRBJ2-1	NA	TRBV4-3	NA	TGCGCCAGCAGCCAGTCTCCGGGGGGCTTATACAATGAGCAGTTCTTC	CASSQSPGGLYNEQFF
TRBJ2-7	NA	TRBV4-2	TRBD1	TGTGCCAGCAGCCAAGATTTCGGGGACAGCTCCTACGAGCAGTACTTC	CASSQDFGDSSYEQYF
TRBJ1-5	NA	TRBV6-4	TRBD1	TGTGCCAGCAGGGATACAGGGGTTAATCAGCCCCAGCATTTT	CASRDTGVNQPQHF
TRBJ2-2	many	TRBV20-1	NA	TGCAGTGCCCCCAAGAATCCCGACACCGGGGAGCTGTTTTTT	CSAPKNPDTGELFF
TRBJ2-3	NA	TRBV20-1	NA	TGCAGTGCTACAGGGAGCACAGATAGGCAGTATTTT	CSATGSTDRQYF
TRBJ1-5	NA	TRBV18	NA	TGTGCCAGCTCACCTGACGGGGGGGATCAGCCCCAGCATTTT	CASSPDGGDQPQHF
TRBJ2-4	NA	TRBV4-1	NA	TGCGCCAGCAGCCAAGCGGGGGTCGCCAAAAACATTCGGTACTTC	CASSQAGVAKNIRYF
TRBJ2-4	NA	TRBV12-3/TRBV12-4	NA	TGTGCCAGCAGTGATCGCAGGGGAGGGGACATTCAGTACTTC	CASSDRRGGDIQYF
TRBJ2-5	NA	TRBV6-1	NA	TGTGCCAGCAGTGAAGACAGACCAGCTAAAGAGACCCAGTACTTC	CASSEDRPAKETQYF
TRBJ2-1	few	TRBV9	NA	TGTGCCAGCAGCGTAGCTGGACGGGGGGCGAGGTACAATGAGCAGTTCTTC	CASSVAGRGARYNEQFF
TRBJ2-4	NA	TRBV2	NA	TGTGCCAGCAACCGGGAGCGGACCATTCAGTACTTC	CASNRERTIQYF
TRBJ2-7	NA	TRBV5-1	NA	TGCGCCAGCAGATTATTAGAATACGGTGTCCACTACGAGCAGTACTTC	CASRLLEYGVHYEQYF
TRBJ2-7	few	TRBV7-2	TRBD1	TGTGCCAGCAGCTTCCTAGGACAGGGGGGACGCTACGAGCAGTACTTC	CASSFLGQGGRYEQYF
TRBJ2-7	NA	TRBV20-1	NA	TGCAGTGCTAGAGATTCACTGGCGACGAGCTCCTACGAGCAGTACTTC	CSARDSLATSSYEQYF
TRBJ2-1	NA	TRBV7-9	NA	TGTGCCAGCAGCTTAGTGGGGGAAAATGAGCAGTTCTTC	CASSLVGENEQFF
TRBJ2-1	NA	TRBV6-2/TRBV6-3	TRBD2	TGTGCCAGCAGAAGACCCTCCGGGACTAGCGACGAGCAGTTCTTC	CASRRPSGTSDEQFF
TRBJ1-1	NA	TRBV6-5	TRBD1	TGTGCCAGCAGTGCGACAGGGAAGGCTTTCTTT	CASSATGKAFF
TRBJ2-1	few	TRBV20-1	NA	TGCAGTGCTAGAAACCCCAGGGGTGGAGGGAATGAGCAGTTCTTC	CSARNPRGGGNEQFF
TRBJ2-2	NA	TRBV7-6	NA	TGTGCCAGCAGCTTAAGGTCCAGGTCTGGAACCGGGGAGCTGTTTTTT	CASSLRSRSGTGELFF
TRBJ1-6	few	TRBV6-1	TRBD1	TGTGCCAGCAGTGGAGGCGGACAGGGTTGGAATTCACCCCTCCACTTT	CASSGGGQGWNSPLHF
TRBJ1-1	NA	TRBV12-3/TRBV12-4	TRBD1	TGTGCCAGCATCTTAGGGACAGGGAGGACTGAAGCTTTCTTT	CASILGTGRTEAFF
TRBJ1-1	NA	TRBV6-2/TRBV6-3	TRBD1	TGTGCCAGCAGCGACAGGGTCCTGGGCAACACTGGAGCTTTCTTT	CASSDRVLGNTGAFF
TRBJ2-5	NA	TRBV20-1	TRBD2	TGCAGTGCTCCACGGGAGGGTAGCGGGGGACCCGGAGAGACCCAGTACTTC	CSAPREGSGGPGETQYF
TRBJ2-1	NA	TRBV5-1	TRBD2	TGCGCCAGCAGCTTAATAGGACTAGCGGGGGTGAATGAGCAGTTCTTC	CASSLIGLAGVNEQFF
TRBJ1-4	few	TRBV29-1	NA	TGCAGCGTTGTCCGGGGGCACAATGAAAAACTGTTTTTT	CSVVRGHNEKLFF
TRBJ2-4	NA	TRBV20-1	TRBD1	TGCAGTGCTGGAAGTACCGGGACAGGGAAAAACATTCAGTACTTC	CSAGSTGTGKNIQYF